This T cell receptor (beta chain) was obtained from a study of cytomegalovirus exposure and HLA in healthy donors. Notes on the study in general: Across all donors, roughly uniform sequencing depth was an assumption of the presence/absence analyses.

13 Jbeta primers and 60 Vbeta primers were used for the PCR. The method was immunoSEQ multiplex PCR; TCRdb's version includes in-frame clones alone and lacks a portion of them. The sample lists about 120,000 clones; 50% to 80% were seen once. Concerning this clone: Antigen: not known.

The CDR3 runs to 15 residues. V shed 6 bases and J shed 1 base, with 16 bases lying between them. Germline-derived CDR1 and CDR2 are MDHEN and SYDVKM. Input material: PBMCs. This clonotype was obtained from a woman aged 40 to 50 in good health and CMV-seropositive. This sequence joins TRBV28 and TRBJ2-7, with a tentative D call TRBD2 (6 bases). This CDR3 reads CASRSWEVGSYEQYF. The CDR3 nucleotides read TGTGCCAGCAGATCTTGGGAGGTAGGGTCCTACGAGCAGTACTTC. Supplemented by reference TRBV28 and TRBJ2-7, the full variable domain reads DVKVTQSSRYLVKRTGEKVFLECVQDMDHENMFWYRQDPGLGLRLIYFSYDVKMKEKGDIPEGYSVSREKKERFSLILESASTNQTSMYLCASRSWEVGSYEQYFGPGTRLTVT.